The 20 T cell receptor beta chains below all came from one sample that was sequenced in a study of monozygotic twins with inflammatory bowel disease. TCRdb reworked the 5' RACE reads into one entry per CDR3 protein, no DNA. The table gives approximately 380,000 distinct CDR3 sequences; the top ten clones make up just over 2.5% of it. Source material: blood. The source is a human donor with ulcerative colitis or Crohn's disease, or a healthy co-twin of an affected twin (not recorded which).

V usage is TRBV20-1 and J usage is TRBJ2-1; TCRdb selects TRBD2, and the lack of DNA leaves this call unchecked. The CDR3 consists of 15 residues. Germline CDR1 is DFQATT and CDR2 is SNEGSKA (reference sequence). CDR3 amino acids: CSARENERGGSEQFF.

This chain joins TRBV28 and TRBJ1-5. Germline-derived CDR1 and CDR2 are MDHEN and SYDVKM. This CDR3 spans 13 amino acids. The CDR3 protein is CASSHNSNQPQHF.

V usage is TRBV5-6 and J usage is TRBJ1-1; TCRdb indicates TRBD1, and absent DNA this call remains unverified. In germline, CDR1 is SGHDT, CDR2 YYEEEE. This CDR3 is built from 15 residues. This CDR3 is CASSLPRGLYSEAFF.

The V and J genes are TRBV6-1 and TRBJ1-1. Germline V gene data show CDR1 as MNHNS and CDR2 as SASEGT. This CDR3 is built from 14 residues. Here the CDR3 reads CASSEPTMITEAFF.

The genes are TRBV12-3 or TRBV12-4 and TRBJ1-4; TCRdb names TRBD1, which stays unverified in the absence of DNA. There are 16 residues in the CDR3. CDR3 residues: CASIAGKSATNEKLFF.

The gene calls are TRBV18 and TRBJ1-6; TCRdb lists TRBD1, though no DNA is available to test this call. The germline gives CDR1 KGHSH, CDR2 LQKENI. The CDR3 contains 16 residues. CDR3: CASSRDTRSYNSPLHF. Variable domain in full (rest from reference TRBV18 and TRBJ1-6): NAGVMQNPRHLVRRRGQEARLRCSPMKGHSHVYWYRQLPEEGLKFMVYLQKENIIDESGMPKERFSAEFPKEGPSILRIQQVVRGDSAAYFCASSRDTRSYNSPLHFGNGTRLTVT.

CDR3 sequence: CASTKIRSYGQYF. The rearrangement joins TRBV7-8 to TRBJ2-7. Germline CDR1 is SGHVS and CDR2 is FQNEAQ. This CDR3 has 13 residues.

This chain links TRBV7-2 with TRBJ2-2. The CDR3 extends over 16 amino acids. Per germline, CDR1 SGHTA and CDR2 FQGNSA. The CDR3 loop reads CASSLESQTRTGELFF.

The chain carries TRBV29-1 and TRBJ2-5; TCRdb proposes TRBD1, but this gene call is untestable without DNA. Germline V gene lookup returns CDR1 SQVTM and CDR2 ANQGSEA. The CDR3 extends over 14 amino acids. The chain's CDR3 is CSVEGQGVLETQYF.

The chain joins TRBV7-3 to TRBJ2-3; lacking DNA, the TRBD1 call made by TCRdb goes unchecked. The CDR3 loop spans 15 amino acids. Germline CDR1 and CDR2: SGHTA and FQGTGA. Here the CDR3 reads CASSSVGGPIDTQYF.

The V call is TRBV20-1, the J call TRBJ1-1. This CDR3 has 13 residues. From germline, CDR1 is DFQATT and CDR2 SNEGSKA (reference sequence). CDR3 sequence reads: CSARDSMNTEAFF.

The V gene is TRBV6-2 or TRBV6-3, the J gene TRBJ1-5. Looked up from germline, CDR1 is MNHEY and CDR2 is SVGEGT. The CDR3 is 14 amino acids. The CDR3 region is CASSYGARNQPQHF.

CDR3 residues: CASSPGLAGGLEQFF. The chain has TRBV7-9 and TRBJ2-1; the TCRdb call, TRBD2, lacks DNA for checking. This CDR3 comprises 15 residues. CDR1 and CDR2 from the germline V gene are SEHNR and FQNEAQ (reference sequence).

The CDR3 loop reads CASNPGTGTTLHF. The chain uses TRBV5-5 and TRBJ1-6; there is no DNA to check the TCRdb D call of TRBD1. The length of the CDR3 is 13 residues. The germline V gene has CDR1 SGHKS and CDR2 YYEKEE (reference sequence).

The V call is TRBV7-2, the J call TRBJ2-7. CDR1 SGHTA and CDR2 FQGNSA come from the germline V gene. CDR3 size: 11 residues. CDR3 loop: CASSFHSIPYF. Filled out from reference TRBV7-2 and TRBJ2-7, the complete variable domain reads GAGVSQSPSNKVTEKGKDVELRCDPISGHTALYWYRQSLGQGLEFLIYFQGNSAPDKSGLPSDRFSAERTGGSVSTLTIQRTQQEDSAVYLCASSFHSIPYFGPGTRLTVT.

V is TRBV4-1 and J is TRBJ1-4. CDR1 and CDR2 (germline): MGHRA, YSYEKL. This CDR3 spans 16 amino acids. The CDR3 loop reads CASSQGLAITNEKLFF.

The V and J genes are TRBV7-2 and TRBJ2-4; absent DNA, TCRdb's TRBD1 call cannot be checked. Germline assignment: CDR1 SGHTA and CDR2 FQGNSA. This CDR3 contains 15 residues. This CDR3 is CASSLAPPLGYIQYF.

The chain is built from TRBV6-2 or TRBV6-3 and TRBJ2-7; as DNA is missing, the TRBD2 call by TCRdb cannot be tested. The CDR3 extends over 15 amino acids. Germline V gives CDR1 MNHEY, CDR2 SVGEGT. The CDR3 loop is CASSYLAGASYEQYF.

The J gene is TRBJ2-2, the V gene TRBV28; TCRdb picks TRBD1, but there is no DNA to check that call. The CDR3 covers 15 residues. Germline values: CDR1 MDHEN, CDR2 SYDVKM. Here the CDR3 reads CPSKQGDIRTGELFF. The variable domain in full, with the rest retrieved from reference TRBV28 and TRBJ2-2, is DVKVTQSSRYLVKRTGEKVFLECVQDMDHENMFWYRQDPGLGLRLIYFSYDVKMKEKGDIPEGYSVSREKKERFSLILESASTNQTSMYLCPSKQGDIRTGELFFGEGSRLTVL.

The rearrangement uses TRBV6-5 and TRBJ1-1; the D call from TCRdb, TRBD1, cannot be confirmed without DNA. Germline CDR1 and CDR2: MNHEY and SVGAGI. The CDR3 covers 13 residues. Here the CDR3 reads CASSSWGATDAFF.